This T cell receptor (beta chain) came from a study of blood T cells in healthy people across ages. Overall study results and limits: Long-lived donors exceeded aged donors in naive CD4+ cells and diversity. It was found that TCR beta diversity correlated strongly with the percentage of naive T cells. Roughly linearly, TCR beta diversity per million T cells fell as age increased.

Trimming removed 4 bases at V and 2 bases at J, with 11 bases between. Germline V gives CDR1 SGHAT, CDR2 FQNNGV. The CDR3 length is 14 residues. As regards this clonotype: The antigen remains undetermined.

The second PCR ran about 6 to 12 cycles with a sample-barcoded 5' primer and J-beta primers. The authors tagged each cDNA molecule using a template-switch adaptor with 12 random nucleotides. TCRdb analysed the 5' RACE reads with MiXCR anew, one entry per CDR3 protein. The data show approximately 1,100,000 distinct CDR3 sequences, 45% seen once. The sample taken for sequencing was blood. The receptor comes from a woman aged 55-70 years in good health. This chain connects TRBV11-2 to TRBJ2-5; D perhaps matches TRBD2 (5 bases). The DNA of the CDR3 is TGTGCCAGCAGCTCACCGACGGGGCAAGAGACCCAGTACTTC. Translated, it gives CASSSPTGQETQYF.